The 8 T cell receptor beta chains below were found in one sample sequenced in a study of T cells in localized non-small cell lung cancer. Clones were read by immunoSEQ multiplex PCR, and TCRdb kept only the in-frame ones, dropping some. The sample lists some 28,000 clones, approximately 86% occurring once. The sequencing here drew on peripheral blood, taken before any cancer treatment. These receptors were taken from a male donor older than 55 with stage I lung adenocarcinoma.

The DNA for the CDR3 is TGTGCCAGCAGCTCTGGGGGGGCGACTGTTGACACTGAAGCTTTCTTT. The encoded protein is CASSSGGATVDTEAFF. This chain joins TRBV5-6 and TRBJ1-1, with D maybe TRBD1 (6 bases). Germline V gene sequence: CDR1 SGHDT, CDR2 YYEEEE. This CDR3 has 16 residues. V gave up 3 bases and J gave up 3 bases, with 18 bases separating them.

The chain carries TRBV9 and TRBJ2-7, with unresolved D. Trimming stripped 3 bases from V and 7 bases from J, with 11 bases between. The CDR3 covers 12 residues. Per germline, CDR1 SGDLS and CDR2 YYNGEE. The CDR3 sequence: CASSALYGEQYF. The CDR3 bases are TGTGCCAGCAGCGCCCTCTATGGGGAGCAGTACTTC.

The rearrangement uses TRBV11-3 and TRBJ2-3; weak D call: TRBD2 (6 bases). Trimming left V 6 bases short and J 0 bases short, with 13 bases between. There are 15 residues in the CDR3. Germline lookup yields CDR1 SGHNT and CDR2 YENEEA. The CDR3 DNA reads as TGTGCCAGCAGTTCGGGACTCCTTAGCACAGATACGCAGTATTTT. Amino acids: CASSSGLLSTDTQYF.

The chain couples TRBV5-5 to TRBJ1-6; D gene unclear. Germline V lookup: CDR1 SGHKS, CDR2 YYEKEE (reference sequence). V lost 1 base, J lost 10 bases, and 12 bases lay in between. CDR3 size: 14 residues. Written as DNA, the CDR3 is TGTGCCAGCAGCTTGACAACCGGCCACTCACCCCTCCACTTT. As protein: CASSLTTGHSPLHF.

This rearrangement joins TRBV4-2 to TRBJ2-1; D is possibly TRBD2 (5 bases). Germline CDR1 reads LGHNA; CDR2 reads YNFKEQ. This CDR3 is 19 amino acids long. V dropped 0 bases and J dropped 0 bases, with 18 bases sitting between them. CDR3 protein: CASSQDPEGTFYSYNEQFF. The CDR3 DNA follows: TGTGCCAGCAGCCAAGACCCAGAGGGAACGTTTTACTCCTACAATGAGCAGTTCTTC.

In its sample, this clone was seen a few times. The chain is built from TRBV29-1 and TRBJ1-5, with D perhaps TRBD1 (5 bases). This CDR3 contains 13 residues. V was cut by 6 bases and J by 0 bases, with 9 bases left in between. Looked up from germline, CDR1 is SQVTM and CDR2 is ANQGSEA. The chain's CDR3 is CSVQGSSNQPQHF. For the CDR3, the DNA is TGCAGCGTGCAGGGTAGTAGCAATCAGCCCCAGCATTTT.

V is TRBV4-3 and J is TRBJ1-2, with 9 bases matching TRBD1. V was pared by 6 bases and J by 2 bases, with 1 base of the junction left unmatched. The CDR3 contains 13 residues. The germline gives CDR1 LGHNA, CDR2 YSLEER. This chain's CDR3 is CASSTGGNYGYTF. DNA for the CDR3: TGCGCCAGCAGTACAGGGGGCAACTATGGCTACACCTTC.

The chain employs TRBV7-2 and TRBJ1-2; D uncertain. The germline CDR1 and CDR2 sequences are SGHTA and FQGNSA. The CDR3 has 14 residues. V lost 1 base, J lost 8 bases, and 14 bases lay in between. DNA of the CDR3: TGTGCCAGCAGCTTAGGGGCCTCGTCGGGCGGCTACACCTTC. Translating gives CASSLGASSGGYTF.